The T cell receptor (beta chain) under discussion was sequenced for a study of sequential checkpoint blockade in melanoma. Study summary: Each arm's sequence ended with maintenance nivolumab.

Profiling relied on immunoSEQ multiplex PCR, and the TCRdb table lists in-frame clones only, not all of them. The table has under 20,000 clones, approximately 80% seen once. Treatment denoted: randomized to nivolumab then ipilimumab (arm A) or the reverse (arm B). None of the patients previously received DNA-damaging chemotherapy. PBMC sorting kept live CD3+CD8+ cells without CD19 or CD56. There are 15 residues in the CDR3. From germline, CDR1 is MNHEY and CDR2 SVGAGI. V lost 6 bases and J lost 3, with 15 bases in between. The TCR originated in a human donor with melanoma. The chain carries TRBV6-5 and TRBJ1-5; no definite D call. The starting material was CD8+ T cells sorted from blood (inferred from file names), obtained from a patient given nivolumab and ipilimumab in sequence. In nucleotides, the CDR3 is TGTGCCAGCAGCCTTGGCGCAGGCCCCAATCAGCCCCAGCATTTT. Its translation: CASSLGAGPNQPQHF.